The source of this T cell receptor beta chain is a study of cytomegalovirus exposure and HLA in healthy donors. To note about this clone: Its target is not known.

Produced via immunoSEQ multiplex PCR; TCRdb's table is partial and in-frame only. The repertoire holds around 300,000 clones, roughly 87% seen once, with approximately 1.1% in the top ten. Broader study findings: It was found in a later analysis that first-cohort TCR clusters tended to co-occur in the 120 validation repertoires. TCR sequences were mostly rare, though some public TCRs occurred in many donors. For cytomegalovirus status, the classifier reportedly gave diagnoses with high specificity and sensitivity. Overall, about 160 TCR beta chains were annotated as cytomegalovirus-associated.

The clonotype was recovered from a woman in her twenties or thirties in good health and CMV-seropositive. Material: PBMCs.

This CDR3 is CASTRPGGNNEQFF. CDR3 coding DNA: TGTGCCAGCACTCGCCCGGGAGGGAACAATGAGCAGTTCTTC. The chain employs TRBV6-5 and TRBJ2-1; 8 bases are a match to TRBD2. Germline-derived CDR1 and CDR2 are MNHEY and SVGAGI. The trim removed 7 bases at V and 5 bases at J, leaving 7 bases unmatched. The CDR3 is 14 amino acids.